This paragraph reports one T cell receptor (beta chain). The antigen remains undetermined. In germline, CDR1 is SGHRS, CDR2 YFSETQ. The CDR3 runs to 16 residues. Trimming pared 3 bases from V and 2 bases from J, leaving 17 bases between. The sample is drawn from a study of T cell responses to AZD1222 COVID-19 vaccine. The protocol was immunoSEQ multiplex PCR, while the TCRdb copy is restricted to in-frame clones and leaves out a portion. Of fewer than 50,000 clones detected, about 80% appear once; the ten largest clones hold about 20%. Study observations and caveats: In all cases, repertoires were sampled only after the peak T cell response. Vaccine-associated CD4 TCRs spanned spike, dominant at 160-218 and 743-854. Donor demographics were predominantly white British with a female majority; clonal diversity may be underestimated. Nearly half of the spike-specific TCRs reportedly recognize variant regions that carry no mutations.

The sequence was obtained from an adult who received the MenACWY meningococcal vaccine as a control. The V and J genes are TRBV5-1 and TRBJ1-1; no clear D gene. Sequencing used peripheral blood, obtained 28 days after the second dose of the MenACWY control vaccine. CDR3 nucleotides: TGCGCCAGCAGCTACTACTCGGACGGAGCAAACACTGAAGCTTTCTTT. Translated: CASSYYSDGANTEAFF.